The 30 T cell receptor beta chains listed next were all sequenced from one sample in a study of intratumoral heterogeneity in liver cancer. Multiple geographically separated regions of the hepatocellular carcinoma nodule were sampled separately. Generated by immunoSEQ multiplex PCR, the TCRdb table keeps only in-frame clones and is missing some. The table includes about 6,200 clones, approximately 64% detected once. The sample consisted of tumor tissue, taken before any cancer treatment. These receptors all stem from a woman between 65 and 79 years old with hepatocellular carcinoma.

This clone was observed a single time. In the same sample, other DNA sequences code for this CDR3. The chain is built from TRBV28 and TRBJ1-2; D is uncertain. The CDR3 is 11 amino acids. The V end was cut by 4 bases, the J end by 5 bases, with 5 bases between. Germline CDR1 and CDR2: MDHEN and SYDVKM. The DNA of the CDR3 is TGTGCCAGCAGTTCCACTTATGGCTACACCTTC. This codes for CASSSTYGYTF.

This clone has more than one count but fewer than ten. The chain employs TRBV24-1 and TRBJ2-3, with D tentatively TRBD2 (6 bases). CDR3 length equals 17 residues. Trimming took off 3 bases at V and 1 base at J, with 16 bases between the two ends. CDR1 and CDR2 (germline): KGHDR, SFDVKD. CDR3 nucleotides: TGTGCCACCAGTGATCCTGCCCCGTCGGGGGGCACAGATACGCAGTATTTT. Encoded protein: CATSDPAPSGGTDTQYF.

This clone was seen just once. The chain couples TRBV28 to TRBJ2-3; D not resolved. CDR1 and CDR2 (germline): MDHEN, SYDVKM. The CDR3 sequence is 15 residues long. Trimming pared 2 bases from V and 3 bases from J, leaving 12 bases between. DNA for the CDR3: TGTGCCAGCAGTTTACCAAGCGCCTTGACAGATACGCAGTATTTT. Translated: CASSLPSALTDTQYF. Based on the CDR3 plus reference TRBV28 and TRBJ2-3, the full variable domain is DVKVTQSSRYLVKRTGEKVFLECVQDMDHENMFWYRQDPGLGLRLIYFSYDVKMKEKGDIPEGYSVSREKKERFSLILESASTNQTSMYLCASSLPSALTDTQYFGPGTRLTVL.

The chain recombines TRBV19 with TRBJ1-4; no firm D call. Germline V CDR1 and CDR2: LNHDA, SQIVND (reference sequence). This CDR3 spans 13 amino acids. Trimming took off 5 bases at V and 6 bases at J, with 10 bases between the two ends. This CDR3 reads CASSRGIHEKLFF. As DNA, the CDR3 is TGTGCCAGTAGTCGAGGGATACATGAAAAACTGTTTTTT.

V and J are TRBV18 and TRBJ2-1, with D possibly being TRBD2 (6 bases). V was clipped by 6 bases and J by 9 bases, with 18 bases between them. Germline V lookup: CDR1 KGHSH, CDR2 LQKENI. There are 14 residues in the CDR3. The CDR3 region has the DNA TGTGCCAGCTCCCCGGGGGACCCACCGGGTGAGCAGTTCTTC. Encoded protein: CASSPGDPPGEQFF.

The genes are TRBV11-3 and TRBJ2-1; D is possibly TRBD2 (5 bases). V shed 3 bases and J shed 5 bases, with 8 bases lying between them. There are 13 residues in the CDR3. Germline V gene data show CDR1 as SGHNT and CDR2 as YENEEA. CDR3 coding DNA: TGTGCCAGCAGCTTCGAGGAGGACAATGAGCAGTTCTTC. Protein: CASSFEEDNEQFF.

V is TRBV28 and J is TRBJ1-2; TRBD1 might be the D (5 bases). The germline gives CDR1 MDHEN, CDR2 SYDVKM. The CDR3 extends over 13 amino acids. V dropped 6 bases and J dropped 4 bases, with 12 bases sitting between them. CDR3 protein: CASRPGSSYGYTF. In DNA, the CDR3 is TGTGCCAGCAGGCCAGGGAGTTCCTATGGCTACACCTTC.

The CDR3 bases are TGTGCCAGCAGCCCACACCTGGGCCGAACGGAGGAGCAGTACTTC. Encoded protein: CASSPHLGRTEEQYF. The chain recombines TRBV7-9 with TRBJ2-7; no reliable D call. V dropped 5 bases and J dropped 7 bases, with 21 bases sitting between them. CDR3 length equals 15 residues. CDR1 is SEHNR, CDR2 FQNEAQ, per germline (reference sequence).

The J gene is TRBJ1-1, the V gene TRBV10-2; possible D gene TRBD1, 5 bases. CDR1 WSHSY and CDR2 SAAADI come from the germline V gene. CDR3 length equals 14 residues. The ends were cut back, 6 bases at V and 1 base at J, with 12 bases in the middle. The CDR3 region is CASRFDRSNTEAFF. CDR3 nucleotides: TGCGCCAGCAGATTTGACAGATCGAACACTGAAGCTTTCTTT.

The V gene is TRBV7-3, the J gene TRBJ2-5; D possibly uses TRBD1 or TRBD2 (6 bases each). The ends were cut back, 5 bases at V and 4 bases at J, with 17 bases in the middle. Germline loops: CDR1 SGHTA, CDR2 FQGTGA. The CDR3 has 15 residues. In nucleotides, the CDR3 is TGTGCCAGCAGCCCGGGGGCAGCCGGGGGAGAGACCCAGTACTTC. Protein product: CASSPGAAGGETQYF.

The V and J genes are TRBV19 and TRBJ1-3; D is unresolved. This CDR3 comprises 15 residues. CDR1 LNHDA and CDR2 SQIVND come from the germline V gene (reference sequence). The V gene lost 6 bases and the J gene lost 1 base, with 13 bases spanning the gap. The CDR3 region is CASRGLRASGNTIYF. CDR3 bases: TGTGCCAGTAGAGGCCTCCGCGCTTCTGGAAACACCATATATTTT.

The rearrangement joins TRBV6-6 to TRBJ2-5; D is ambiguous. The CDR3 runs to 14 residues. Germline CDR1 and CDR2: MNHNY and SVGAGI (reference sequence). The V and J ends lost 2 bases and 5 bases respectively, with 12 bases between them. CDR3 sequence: CASSYDLLGETQYF. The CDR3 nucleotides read TGTGCCAGCAGTTACGACCTTCTGGGGGAGACCCAGTACTTC.

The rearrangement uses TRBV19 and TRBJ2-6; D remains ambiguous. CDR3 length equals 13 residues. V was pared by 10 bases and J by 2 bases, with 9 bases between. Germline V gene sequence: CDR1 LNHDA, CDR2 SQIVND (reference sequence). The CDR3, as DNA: TGTGCCACGCATTGGGCTGGGGCCAACGTCCTGACTTTC. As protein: CATHWAGANVLTF.

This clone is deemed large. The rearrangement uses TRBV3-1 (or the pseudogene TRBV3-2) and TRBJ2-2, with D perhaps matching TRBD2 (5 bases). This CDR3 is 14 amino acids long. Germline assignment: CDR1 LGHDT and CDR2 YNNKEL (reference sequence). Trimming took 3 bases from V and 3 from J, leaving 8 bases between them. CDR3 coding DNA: TGTGCCAGCAGCCATTCCGGGGACACCGGGGAGCTGTTTTTT. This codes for CASSHSGDTGELFF.

The CDR3 here is CASSGGSNIQYF. Here the CDR3 DNA reads TGTGCCAGCAGTGGTGGTTCGAACATTCAGTACTTC. The J gene is TRBJ2-4, the V gene TRBV12-3 or TRBV12-4; D gene uncertain. The CDR3 sequence is 12 residues long. Trimming shortened V by 5 bases and J by 7 bases, and 9 bases separated the two germline ends.

CDR3 bases: TGTGCCAGCAGCTCAATAGGGGCAGTCGGTAATGAAAAACTGTTTTTT. It codes for CASSSIGAVGNEKLFF. The V gene is TRBV28, the J gene TRBJ1-4; D might be TRBD1 (5 bases). Per the germline V gene, CDR1 is MDHEN and CDR2 is SYDVKM. Trimming shortened V by 6 bases and J by 4 bases, and 18 bases separated the two germline ends. The CDR3 is made up of 16 amino acids. The full variable domain, rest sourced from reference TRBV28 and TRBJ1-4, is DVKVTQSSRYLVKRTGEKVFLECVQDMDHENMFWYRQDPGLGLRLIYFSYDVKMKEKGDIPEGYSVSREKKERFSLILESASTNQTSMYLCASSSIGAVGNEKLFFGSGTQLSVL.

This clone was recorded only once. The CDR3 reads CASSPKGGMETQYF. CDR3 nucleotide sequence: TGTGCCAGCTCACCCAAAGGGGGGATGGAGACCCAGTACTTC. This sequence joins TRBV18 and TRBJ2-5; D may be TRBD1 or TRBD2 (6 bases each). Per the germline V gene, CDR1 is KGHSH and CDR2 is LQKENI. The ends were cut back, 3 bases at V and 5 bases at J, with 13 bases in the middle. This CDR3 region has 14 residues.

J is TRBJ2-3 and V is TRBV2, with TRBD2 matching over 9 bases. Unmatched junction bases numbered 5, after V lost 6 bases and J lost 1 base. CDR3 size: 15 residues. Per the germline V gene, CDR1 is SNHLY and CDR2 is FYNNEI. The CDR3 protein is CASRPSGTGTDTQYF. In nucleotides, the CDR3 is TGTGCCAGCAGGCCTAGCGGGACCGGCACAGATACGCAGTATTTT.

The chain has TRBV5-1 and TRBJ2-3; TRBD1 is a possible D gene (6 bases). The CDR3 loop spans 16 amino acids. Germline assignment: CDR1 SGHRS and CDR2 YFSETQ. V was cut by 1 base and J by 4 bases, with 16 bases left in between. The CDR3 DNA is TGCGCCAGCAGCTTGTGGGGCAGGGGAGAGGCAGATACGCAGTATTTT. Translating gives CASSLWGRGEADTQYF.

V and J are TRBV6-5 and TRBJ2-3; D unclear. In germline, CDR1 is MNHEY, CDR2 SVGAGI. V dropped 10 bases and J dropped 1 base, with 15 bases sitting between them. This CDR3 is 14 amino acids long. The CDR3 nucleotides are TGTGCCACCACGTGGGCAGGTCGCACAGATACGCAGTATTTT. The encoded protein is CATTWAGRTDTQYF.

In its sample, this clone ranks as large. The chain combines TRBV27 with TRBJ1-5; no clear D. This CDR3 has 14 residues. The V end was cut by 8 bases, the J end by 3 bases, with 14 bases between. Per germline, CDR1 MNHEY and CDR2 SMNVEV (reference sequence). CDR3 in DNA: TGTGCCAGCCGTTCAATAGGGTTCAATCAGCCCCAGCATTTT. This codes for CASRSIGFNQPQHF.

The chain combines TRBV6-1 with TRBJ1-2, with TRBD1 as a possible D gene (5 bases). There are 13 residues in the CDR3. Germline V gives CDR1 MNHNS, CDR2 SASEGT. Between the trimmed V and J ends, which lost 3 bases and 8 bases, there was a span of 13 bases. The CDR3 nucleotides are TGTGCCAGCAGTGAGGACACCATAAGCGGCTACACCTTC. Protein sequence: CASSEDTISGYTF.

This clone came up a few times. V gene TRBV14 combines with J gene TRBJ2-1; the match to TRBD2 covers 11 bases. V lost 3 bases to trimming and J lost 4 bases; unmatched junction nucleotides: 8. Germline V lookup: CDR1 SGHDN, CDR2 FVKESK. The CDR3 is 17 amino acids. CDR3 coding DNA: TGTGCCAGCAGCCAGATAGCGGGAGGGCCAAGGTACAATGAGCAGTTCTTC. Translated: CASSQIAGGPRYNEQFF.

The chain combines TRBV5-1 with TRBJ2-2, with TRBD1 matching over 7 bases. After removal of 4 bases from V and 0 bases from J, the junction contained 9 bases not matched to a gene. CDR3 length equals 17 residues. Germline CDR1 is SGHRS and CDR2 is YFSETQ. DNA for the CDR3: TGCGCCAGCAGCAGGACAGGATCGGGCGCGAACACCGGGGAGCTGTTTTTT. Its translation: CASSRTGSGANTGELFF.

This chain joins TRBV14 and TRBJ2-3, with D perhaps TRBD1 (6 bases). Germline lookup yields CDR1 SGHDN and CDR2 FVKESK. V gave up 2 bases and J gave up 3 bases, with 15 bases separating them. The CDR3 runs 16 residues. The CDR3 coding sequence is TGTGCCAGCAGCCAAACGAGGGGGTTAGAGACAGATACGCAGTATTTT. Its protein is CASSQTRGLETDTQYF.

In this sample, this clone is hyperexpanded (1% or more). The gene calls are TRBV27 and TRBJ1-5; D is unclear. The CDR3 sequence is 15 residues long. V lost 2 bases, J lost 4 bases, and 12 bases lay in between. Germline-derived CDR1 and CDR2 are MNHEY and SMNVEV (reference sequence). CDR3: CASSLSSGWNQPQHF. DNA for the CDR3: TGTGCCAGCAGTTTAAGCTCAGGATGGAATCAGCCCCAGCATTTT.

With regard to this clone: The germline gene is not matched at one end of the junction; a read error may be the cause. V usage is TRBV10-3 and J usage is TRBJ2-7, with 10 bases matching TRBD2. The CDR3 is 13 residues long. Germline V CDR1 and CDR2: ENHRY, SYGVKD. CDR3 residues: CASGTSAAYGQYF. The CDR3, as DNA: TGTGCCTCCGGGACTAGCGCGGCCTACGGGCAGTACTTC.

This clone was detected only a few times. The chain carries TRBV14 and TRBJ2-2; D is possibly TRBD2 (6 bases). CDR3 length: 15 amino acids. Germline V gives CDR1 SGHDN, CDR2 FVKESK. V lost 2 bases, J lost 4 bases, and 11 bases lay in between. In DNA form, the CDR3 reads TGTGCCAGCAGCCAATCGGGACTGCTCACCGGGGAGCTGTTTTTT. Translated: CASSQSGLLTGELFF.

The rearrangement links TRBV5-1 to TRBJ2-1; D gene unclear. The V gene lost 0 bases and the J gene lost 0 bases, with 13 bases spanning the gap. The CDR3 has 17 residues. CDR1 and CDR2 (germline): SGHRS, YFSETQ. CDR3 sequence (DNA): TGCGCCAGCAGCTTGGTTATCGGGCCCAGCTCCTACAATGAGCAGTTCTTC. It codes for CASSLVIGPSSYNEQFF.

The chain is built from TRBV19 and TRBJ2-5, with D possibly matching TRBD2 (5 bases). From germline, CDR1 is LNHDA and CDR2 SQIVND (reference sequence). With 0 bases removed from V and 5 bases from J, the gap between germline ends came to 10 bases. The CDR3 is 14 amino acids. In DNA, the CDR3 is TGTGCCAGTAGTATAGATCGCGGGCGGGAGACCCAGTACTTC. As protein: CASSIDRGRETQYF.